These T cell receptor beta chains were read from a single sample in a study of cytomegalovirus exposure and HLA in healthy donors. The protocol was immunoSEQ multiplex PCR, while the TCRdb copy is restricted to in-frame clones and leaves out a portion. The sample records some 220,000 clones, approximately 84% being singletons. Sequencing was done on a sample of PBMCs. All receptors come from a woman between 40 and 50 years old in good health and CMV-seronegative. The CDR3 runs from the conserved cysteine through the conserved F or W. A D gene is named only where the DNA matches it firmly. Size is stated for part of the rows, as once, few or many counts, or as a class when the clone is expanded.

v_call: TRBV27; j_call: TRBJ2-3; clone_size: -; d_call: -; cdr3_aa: CASTLKDTSQYF; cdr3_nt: TGTGCCAGCACCCTGAAGGACACATCGCAGTATTTT
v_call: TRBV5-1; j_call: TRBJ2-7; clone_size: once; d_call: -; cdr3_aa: CASSWARAYEQYF; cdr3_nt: TGCGCCAGCAGCTGGGCCAGAGCCTACGAGCAGTACTTC
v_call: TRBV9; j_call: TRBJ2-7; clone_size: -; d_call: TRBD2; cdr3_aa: CASSTRGGLLGVGSEQYF; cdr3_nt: TGTGCCAGCAGCACCCGGGGAGGGCTTCTCGGGGTGGGGAGCGAGCAGTACTTC
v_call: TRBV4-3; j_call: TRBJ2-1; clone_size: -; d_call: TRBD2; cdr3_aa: CASSQVWGGSYNEQFF; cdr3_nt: TGCGCCAGCAGCCAAGTGTGGGGGGGTTCCTACAATGAGCAGTTCTTC
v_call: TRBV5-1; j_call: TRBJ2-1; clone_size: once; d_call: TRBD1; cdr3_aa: CASYYTGEGEQFF; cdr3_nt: TGCGCCAGCTATTATACAGGGGAAGGCGAGCAGTTCTTC
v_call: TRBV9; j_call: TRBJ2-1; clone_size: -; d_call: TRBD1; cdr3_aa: CASSVPRQGANEQFF; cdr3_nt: TGTGCCAGCAGCGTCCCCCGACAGGGGGCGAATGAGCAGTTCTTC
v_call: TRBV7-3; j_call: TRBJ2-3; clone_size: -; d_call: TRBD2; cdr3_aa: CASSLLAGGRDTQYF; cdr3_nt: TGTGCCAGCAGCTTGCTAGCGGGGGGCCGGGATACGCAGTATTTT
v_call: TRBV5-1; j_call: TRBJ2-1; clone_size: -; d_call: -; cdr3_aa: CASSSTPVGEGNEQFF; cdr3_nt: TGCGCCAGCAGCTCTACCCCCGTAGGTGAGGGCAATGAGCAGTTCTTC
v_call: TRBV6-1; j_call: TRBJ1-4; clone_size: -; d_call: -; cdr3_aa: CASTAGGYEKLFF; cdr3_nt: TGTGCCAGCACTGCGGGGGGATACGAAAAACTGTTTTTT
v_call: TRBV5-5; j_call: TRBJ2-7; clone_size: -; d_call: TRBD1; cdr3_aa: CASSPADRGAYEQYF; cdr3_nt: TGTGCCAGCAGCCCCGCCGACAGGGGGGCCTACGAGCAGTACTTC
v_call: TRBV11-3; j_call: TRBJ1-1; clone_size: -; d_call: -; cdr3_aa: CASSLVTRGNTEAFF; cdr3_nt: TGTGCCAGCAGCTTAGTTACGCGGGGGAACACTGAAGCTTTCTTT
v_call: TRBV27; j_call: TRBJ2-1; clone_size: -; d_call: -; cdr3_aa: CASRGPYNEQFF; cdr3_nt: TGTGCCAGCAGGGGGCCGTACAATGAGCAGTTCTTC
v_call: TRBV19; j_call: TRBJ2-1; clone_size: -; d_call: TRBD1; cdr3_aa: CASSKRQGGYNEQFF; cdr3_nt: TGTGCCAGTAGTAAAAGACAGGGGGGCTACAATGAGCAGTTCTTC
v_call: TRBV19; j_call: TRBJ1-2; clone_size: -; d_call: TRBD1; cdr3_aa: CASSIGDSSYGYTF; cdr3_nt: TGTGCCAGTAGTATAGGGGACAGTAGTTATGGCTACACCTTC
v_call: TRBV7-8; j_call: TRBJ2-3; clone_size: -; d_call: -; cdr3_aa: CASSHTGVGGTDTQYF; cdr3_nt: TGTGCCAGCAGCCATACAGGGGTAGGGGGGACAGATACGCAGTATTTT
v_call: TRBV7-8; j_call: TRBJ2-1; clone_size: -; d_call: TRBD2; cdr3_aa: CASTQRAGGYNEQFF; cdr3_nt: TGTGCCAGCACCCAGAGGGCGGGGGGATACAATGAGCAGTTCTTC
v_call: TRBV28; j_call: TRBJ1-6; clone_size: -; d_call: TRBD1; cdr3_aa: CASSFSPGTGGPYNSPLHF; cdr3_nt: TGTGCCAGCAGTTTTAGCCCCGGGACAGGGGGCCCCTATAATTCACCCCTCCACTTT
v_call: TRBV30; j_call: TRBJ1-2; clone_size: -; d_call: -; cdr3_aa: CAWAGEDYGYTF; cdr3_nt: TGTGCCTGGGCAGGGGAAGACTATGGCTACACCTTC
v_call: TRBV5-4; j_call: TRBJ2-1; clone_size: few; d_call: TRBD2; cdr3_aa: CASSGLAKEQFF; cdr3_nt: TGTGCCAGCAGCGGACTAGCTAAAGAGCAGTTCTTC
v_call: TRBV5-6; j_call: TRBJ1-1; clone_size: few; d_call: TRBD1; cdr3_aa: CASSLTGTGNTEAFF; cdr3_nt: TGTGCCAGCAGCTTAACCGGGACAGGGAACACTGAAGCTTTCTTT
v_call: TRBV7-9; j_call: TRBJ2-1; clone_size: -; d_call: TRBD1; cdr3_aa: CASSLGTGLSEQFF; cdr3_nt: TGTGCCAGCAGCCTCGGGACAGGGTTATCTGAGCAGTTCTTC
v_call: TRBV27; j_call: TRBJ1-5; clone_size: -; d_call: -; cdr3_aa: CASSPPGVQPQHF; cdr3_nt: TGTGCCAGCAGCCCGCCGGGGGTCCAGCCCCAGCATTTT
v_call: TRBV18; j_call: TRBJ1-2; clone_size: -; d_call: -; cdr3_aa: CASSPRATGTTASYGYTF; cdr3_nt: TGTGCCAGCTCACCACGGGCAACCGGGACAACCGCATCCTATGGCTACACCTTC
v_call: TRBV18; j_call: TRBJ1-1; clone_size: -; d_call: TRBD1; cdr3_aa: CASSPGQGNPNTEAFF; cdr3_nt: TGTGCCAGCTCACCCGGACAGGGAAATCCGAACACTGAAGCTTTCTTT
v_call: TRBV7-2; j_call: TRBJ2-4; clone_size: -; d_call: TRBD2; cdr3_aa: CASTGGASLAKNIQYF; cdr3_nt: TGTGCCAGCACCGGGGGGGCTTCCTTAGCCAAAAACATTCAGTACTTC
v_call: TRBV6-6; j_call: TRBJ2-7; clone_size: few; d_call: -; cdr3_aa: CASSYSFRFFYEQYF; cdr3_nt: TGTGCCAGCAGTTACTCTTTCCGGTTTTTCTACGAGCAGTACTTC
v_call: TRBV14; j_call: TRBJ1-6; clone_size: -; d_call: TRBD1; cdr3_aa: CASSRDRGSLHF; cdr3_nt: TGTGCCAGCAGCCGCGACAGGGGTTCCCTCCACTTT
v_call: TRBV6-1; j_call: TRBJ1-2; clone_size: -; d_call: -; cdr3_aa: CASSEAGDSYGYTF; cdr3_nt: TGTGCCAGCAGTGAAGCCGGGGACTCCTATGGCTACACCTTC
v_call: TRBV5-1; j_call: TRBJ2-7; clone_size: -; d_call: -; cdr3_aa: CASSLAAGTYEQYF; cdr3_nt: TGCGCCAGCAGCTTGGCCGCGGGAACCTACGAGCAGTACTTC
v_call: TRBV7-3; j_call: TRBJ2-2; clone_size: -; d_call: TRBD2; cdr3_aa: CASGGGTPGELFF; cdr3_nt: TGTGCCAGCGGGGGGGGGACCCCCGGGGAGCTGTTTTTT
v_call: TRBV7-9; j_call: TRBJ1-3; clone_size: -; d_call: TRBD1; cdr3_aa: CASSHGTASSGNTIYF; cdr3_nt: TGTGCCAGCAGCCATGGGACAGCTAGCTCTGGAAACACCATATATTTT
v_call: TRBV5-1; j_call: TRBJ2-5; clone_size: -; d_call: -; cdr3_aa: CASSTSPRSVETQYF; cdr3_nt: TGCGCCAGCAGCACTTCTCCGCGGAGCGTAGAGACCCAGTACTTC
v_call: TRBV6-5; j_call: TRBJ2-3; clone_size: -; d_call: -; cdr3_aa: CASSLAGTQYF; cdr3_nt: TGTGCCAGCTCTCTGGCGGGGACGCAGTATTTT
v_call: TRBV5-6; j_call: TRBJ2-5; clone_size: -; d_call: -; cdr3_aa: CASSLATRKETQYF; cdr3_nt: TGTGCCAGCAGCTTGGCGACAAGAAAAGAGACCCAGTACTTC
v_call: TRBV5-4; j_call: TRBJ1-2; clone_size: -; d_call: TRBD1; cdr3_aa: CASSPSAGQNIYGYTF; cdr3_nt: TGTGCCAGCAGCCCCAGTGCGGGACAGAACATCTATGGCTACACCTTC
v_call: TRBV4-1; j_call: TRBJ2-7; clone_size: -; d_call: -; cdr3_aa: CASSREAVSYEQYF; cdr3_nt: TGCGCCAGCAGTAGAGAGGCAGTCTCCTACGAGCAGTACTTC
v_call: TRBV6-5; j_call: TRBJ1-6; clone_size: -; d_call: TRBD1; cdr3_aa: CASSQGAYSPLHF; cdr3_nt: TGTGCCAGCAGCCAGGGGGCGTATTCACCCCTCCACTTT
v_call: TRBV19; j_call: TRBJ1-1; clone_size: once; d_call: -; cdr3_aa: CASSIGGGEAFF; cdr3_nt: TGTGCCAGTAGTATCGGTGGCGGAGAAGCTTTCTTT
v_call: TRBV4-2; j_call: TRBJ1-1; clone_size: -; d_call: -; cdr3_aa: CASKQAGSRNTEAFF; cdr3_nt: TGTGCCAGCAAACAAGCAGGGTCACGGAACACTGAAGCTTTCTTT
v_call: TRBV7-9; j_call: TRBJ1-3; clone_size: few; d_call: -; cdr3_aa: CASSPTGTGNTIYF; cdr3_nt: TGTGCCAGCAGCCCTACAGGGACTGGAAACACCATATATTTT
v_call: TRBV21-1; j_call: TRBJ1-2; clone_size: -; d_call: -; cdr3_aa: CASSKAGGRRDYGYTF; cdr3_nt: TGTGCCAGCAGCAAAGCAGGCGGAAGACGGGACTATGGCTACACCTTC
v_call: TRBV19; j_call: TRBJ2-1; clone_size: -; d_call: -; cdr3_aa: CASSINRASEQFF; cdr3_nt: TGTGCCAGTAGTATCAACAGGGCTAGTGAGCAGTTCTTC
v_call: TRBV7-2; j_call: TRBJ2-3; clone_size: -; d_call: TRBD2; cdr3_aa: CASSPLAGGQPDTQYF; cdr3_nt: TGTGCCAGCAGCCCACTAGCGGGGGGGCAACCAGATACGCAGTATTTT
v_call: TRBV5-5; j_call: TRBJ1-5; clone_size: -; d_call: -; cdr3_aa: CASSSRSQGEPQHF; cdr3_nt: TGTGCCAGCAGCTCGAGGTCTCAAGGGGAGCCCCAGCATTTT
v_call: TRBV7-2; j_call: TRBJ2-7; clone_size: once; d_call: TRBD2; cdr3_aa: CASSLEGLAGGYEQYF; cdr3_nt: TGTGCCAGCAGCCTCGAGGGACTAGCGGGGGGGTACGAGCAGTACTTC
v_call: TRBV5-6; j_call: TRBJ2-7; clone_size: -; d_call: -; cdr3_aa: CASSLYPRTYEQYF; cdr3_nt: TGTGCCAGCAGCTTGTATCCGAGGACCTACGAGCAGTACTTC
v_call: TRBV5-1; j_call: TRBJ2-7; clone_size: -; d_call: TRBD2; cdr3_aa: CASSLRTSGGSYEQYF; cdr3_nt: TGCGCCAGCAGCTTACGGACTAGCGGGGGTTCCTACGAGCAGTACTTC
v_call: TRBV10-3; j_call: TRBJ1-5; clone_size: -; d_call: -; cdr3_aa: CAISEAGSDQPQHF; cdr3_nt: TGTGCCATCAGTGAGGCGGGGTCGGATCAGCCCCAGCATTTT
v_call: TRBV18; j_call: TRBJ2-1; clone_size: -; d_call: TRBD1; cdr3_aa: CASSPPRGQSNEQFF; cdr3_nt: TGTGCCAGCTCACCCCCCAGGGGACAGAGCAATGAGCAGTTCTTC
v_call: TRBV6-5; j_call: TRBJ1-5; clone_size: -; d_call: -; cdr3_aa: CASSRDSYSNQPQHF; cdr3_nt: TGTGCCAGCAGCCGTGACAGTTATAGCAATCAGCCCCAGCATTTT